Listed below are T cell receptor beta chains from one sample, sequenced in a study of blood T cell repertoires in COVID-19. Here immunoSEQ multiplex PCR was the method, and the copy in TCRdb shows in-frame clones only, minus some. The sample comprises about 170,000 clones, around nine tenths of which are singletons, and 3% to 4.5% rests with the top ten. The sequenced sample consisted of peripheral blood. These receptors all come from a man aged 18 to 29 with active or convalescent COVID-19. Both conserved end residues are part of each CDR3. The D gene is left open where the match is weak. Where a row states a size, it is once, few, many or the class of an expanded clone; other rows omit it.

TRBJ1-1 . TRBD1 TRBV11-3 TGTGCCAGCAGGCCCCGGACAGGGGTCGGCACTGAAGCTTTCTTT CASRPRTGVGTEAFF
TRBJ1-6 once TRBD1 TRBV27 TGTGCCAGCAGTCTCCGGGACAGGAATAATTCACCCCTCCACTTT CASSLRDRNNSPLHF
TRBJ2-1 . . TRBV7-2 TGTGCCAGCAGATGGGGCCGGGATGAGCAGTTCTTC CASRWGRDEQFF
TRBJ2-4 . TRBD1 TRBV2 TGTGCCAGCAGTGTGGGGACAGGGGGCATTCAGTACTTC CASSVGTGGIQYF
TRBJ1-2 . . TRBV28 TGTGCCAGCAGTAGACCAGGGGCGTATGGCTACACCTTC CASSRPGAYGYTF
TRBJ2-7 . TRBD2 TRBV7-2 TGTGCCAGCAGCTCCTTGGGACTAGCGGGAGCCTACGAGCAGTACTTC CASSSLGLAGAYEQYF
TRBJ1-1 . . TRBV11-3 TGTGCCAGCAGTCGAGGGGGTGAAGTGGCTGAAGCTTTCTTT CASSRGGEVAEAFF
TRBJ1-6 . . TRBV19 TGTGCCAGTAGTATAGGAGGCGCCGGGAGGAATTCACCCCTCCACTTT CASSIGGAGRNSPLHF
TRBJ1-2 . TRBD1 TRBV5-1 TGCGCCAGCAGCTTGATAACGACAGGGGCGGATGGCTACACCTTC CASSLITTGADGYTF
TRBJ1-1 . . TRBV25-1 TGTGCCAGCAGTCCCTCGGGCTCGGGCGGGTCTGAAGCTTTCTTT CASSPSGSGGSEAFF
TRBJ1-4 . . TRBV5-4 TGTGCCAGCAGCCTCGACACAACTAATGAAAAACTGTTTTTT CASSLDTTNEKLFF
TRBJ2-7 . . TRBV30 TGTGCCTGGAGTGAGGCGGGACCCTACGAGCAGTACTTC CAWSEAGPYEQYF
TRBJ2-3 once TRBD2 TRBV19 TGTGCCACCTCCCCCGGACTAGCAGATACGCAGTATTTT CATSPGLADTQYF
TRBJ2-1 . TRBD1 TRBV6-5 TGTGCCAGCAGGAACGGACAGGGGAATGAGCAGTTCTTC CASRNGQGNEQFF
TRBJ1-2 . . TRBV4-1 TGCGCCAGCAGCCAAGTGATGGTCGGCCAGGGTGATGGCTACACCTTC CASSQVMVGQGDGYTF
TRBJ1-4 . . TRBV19 TGTGCCAGTCGAACACTACAGGGCGGGGGTGAAAAACTGTTTTTT CASRTLQGGGEKLFF
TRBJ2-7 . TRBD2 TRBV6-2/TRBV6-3 TGTGCCAGCAGTCGCTACCAGTGGACAGGCGGACTAGCGGGAGTCTACGAGCAGTACTTC CASSRYQWTGGLAGVYEQYF
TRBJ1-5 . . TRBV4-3 TGCGCCAGCAGCCAAGATGGGGGGAACAATCAGCCCCAGCATTTT CASSQDGGNNQPQHF
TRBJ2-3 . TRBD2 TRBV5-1 TGCGCCAGCAGCTTGAACGGGGAGGGTGATACGCAGTATTTT CASSLNGEGDTQYF
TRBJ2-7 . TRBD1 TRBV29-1 TGCAGCGTGCAAGACGGGACAGGGGGAATATTC CSVQDGTGGIF
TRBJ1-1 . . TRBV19 TGTGCCAGTAGTACAGGGTCTGAAGCTTTCTTT CASSTGSEAFF
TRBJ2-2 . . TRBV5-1 TGCGCCAGCAGCTTTTCGGGGAACACCGGGGAGCTGTTTTTT CASSFSGNTGELFF
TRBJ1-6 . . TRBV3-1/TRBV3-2 TGTGCCAGCAGCCATGGGGACTTGATGAGCTCCTATAATTCACCCCTCCACTTT CASSHGDLMSSYNSPLHF
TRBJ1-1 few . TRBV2 TGTGCCAGCAGTGAGGAGAGGAACACTGAAGCTTTCTTT CASSEERNTEAFF
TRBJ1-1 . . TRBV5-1 TGCGCCAGCAGCCGGGTCGGGATGAACACTGAAGCTTTCTTT CASSRVGMNTEAFF
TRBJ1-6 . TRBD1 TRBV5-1 TGCGCCAGCCGACAGGGGAGCTCCTATAATTCACCCCTCCACTTT CASRQGSSYNSPLHF
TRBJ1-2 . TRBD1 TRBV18 TGTGCCAGCTCACCTAAAGGACAGGGGGAGTTTTATGGCTACACCTTC CASSPKGQGEFYGYTF
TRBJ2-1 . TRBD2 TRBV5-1 TGCGCCAGCAGCTTGATGGTAGCGGGATACAATGAGCAGTTCTTC CASSLMVAGYNEQFF
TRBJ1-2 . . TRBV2 TGTGCCAGCAGTGTCGACAGCGTGCTAGGCTACACCTTC CASSVDSVLGYTF
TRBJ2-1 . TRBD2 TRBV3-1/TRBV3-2 TGTGCCAGCAGCCAAGATATCTCTGGACTAGCGCCGAGAAGCTCCTACAATGAGCAGTTCTTC CASSQDISGLAPRSSYNEQFF
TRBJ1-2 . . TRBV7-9 TGTGCCAGCAGCTTAGTGGAGGGTTATGGCTACACCTTC CASSLVEGYGYTF
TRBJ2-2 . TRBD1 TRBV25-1 TGTGCCAGCAGTGCCGACAGGGGAACCGGGGAGCTGTTTTTT CASSADRGTGELFF
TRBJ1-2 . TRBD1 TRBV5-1 TGCGCCAGCAGCTGGGACCCGACAGGGGTCGGCTACACCTTC CASSWDPTGVGYTF
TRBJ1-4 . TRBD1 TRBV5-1 TGCGCCAGCAGCTTGTCACAGGGGGATGAAAAACTGTTTTTT CASSLSQGDEKLFF
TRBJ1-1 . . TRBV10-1 TGCGCCAGCAGTCAATCCCGTCTTGACACTGAAACTGAAGCTTTCTTT CASSQSRLDTETEAFF